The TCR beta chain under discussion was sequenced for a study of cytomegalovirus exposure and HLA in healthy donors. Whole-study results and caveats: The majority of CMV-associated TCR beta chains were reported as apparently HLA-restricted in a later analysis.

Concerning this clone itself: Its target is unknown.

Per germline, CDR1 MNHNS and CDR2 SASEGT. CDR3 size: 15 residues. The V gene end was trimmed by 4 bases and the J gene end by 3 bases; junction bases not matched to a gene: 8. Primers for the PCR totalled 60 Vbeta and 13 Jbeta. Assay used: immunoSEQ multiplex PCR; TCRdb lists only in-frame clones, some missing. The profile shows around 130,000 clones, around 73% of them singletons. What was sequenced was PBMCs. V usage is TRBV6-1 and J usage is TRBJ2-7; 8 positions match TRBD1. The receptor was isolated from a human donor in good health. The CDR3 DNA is TGTGCCAGCAGTGGGGCGGGACAGGCTTTCTACGAGCAGTACTTC. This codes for CASSGAGQAFYEQYF.